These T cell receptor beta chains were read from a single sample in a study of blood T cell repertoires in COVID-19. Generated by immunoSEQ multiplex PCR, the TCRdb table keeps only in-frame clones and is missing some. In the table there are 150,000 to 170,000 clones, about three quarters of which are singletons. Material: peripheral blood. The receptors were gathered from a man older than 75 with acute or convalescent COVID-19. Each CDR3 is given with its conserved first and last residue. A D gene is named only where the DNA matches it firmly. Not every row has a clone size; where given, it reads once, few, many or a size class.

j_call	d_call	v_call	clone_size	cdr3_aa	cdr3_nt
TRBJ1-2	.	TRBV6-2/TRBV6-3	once	CASSYEGARGYTF	TGTGCCAGCAGTTATGAAGGGGCGCGAGGCTACACCTTC
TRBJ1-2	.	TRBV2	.	CASSESRSYGYTF	TGTGCCAGCAGTGAATCCCGCAGCTATGGCTACACCTTC
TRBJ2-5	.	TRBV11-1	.	CASSPSGIYQETQYF	TGTGCCAGCAGCCCCTCCGGGATTTACCAAGAGACCCAGTACTTC
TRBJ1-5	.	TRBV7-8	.	CASSPGGASNQPQHF	TGTGCCAGCAGCCCGGGCGGGGCAAGCAATCAGCCCCAGCATTTT
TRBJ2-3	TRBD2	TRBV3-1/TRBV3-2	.	CASSPQLGEGDTQYF	TGTGCCAGCAGCCCCCAGTTGGGGGAGGGCGATACGCAGTATTTT
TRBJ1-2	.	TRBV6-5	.	CASSYSSGGAYGYTF	TGTGCCAGCAGTTACTCTTCGGGGGGCGCCTATGGCTACACCTTC
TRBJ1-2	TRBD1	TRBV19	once	CASIAPTGQGYTF	TGTGCCAGTATCGCCCCGACAGGGCAGGGCTACACCTTC
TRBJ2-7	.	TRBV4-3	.	CASSQGLGQGSNEQYF	TGCGCCAGCAGCCAAGGGCTTGGGCAGGGGTCCAACGAGCAGTACTTC
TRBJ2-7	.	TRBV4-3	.	CASSPNTGPYEQYF	TGCGCCAGCAGCCCCAACACAGGGCCCTACGAGCAGTACTTC
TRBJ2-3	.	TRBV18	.	CASSSDQGWGTDTQYF	TGTGCCAGCTCATCGGACCAGGGTTGGGGCACAGATACGCAGTATTTT
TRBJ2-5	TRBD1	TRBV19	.	CASSMDRVQTQYF	TGTGCCAGTAGTATGGACAGGGTACAGACCCAGTACTTC
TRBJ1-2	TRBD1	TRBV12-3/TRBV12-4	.	CASSDRGGYTF	TGTGCCAGCAGTGACAGGGGCGGCTACACCTTC
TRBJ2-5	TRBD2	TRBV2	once	CASRATTSGEETQYF	TGTGCCAGCAGAGCCACCACTAGCGGGGAAGAGACCCAGTACTTC
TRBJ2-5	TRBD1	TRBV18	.	CASTPGQVGETQYF	TGTGCCAGTACACCCGGACAGGTTGGCGAGACCCAGTACTTC
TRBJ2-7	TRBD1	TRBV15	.	CATSLDRGPYEQYF	TGTGCCACCAGCTTGGACAGGGGCCCTTACGAGCAGTACTTC
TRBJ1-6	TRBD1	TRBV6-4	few	CASNRTGSSPLHF	TGTGCCAGCAACCGGACAGGGTCCTCACCCCTCCACTTT
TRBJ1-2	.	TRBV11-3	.	CASSTRGGSGYTF	TGTGCCAGCAGCACCCGGGGAGGGTCCGGCTACACCTTC
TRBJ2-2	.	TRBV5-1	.	CASSFRSDSHTGELFF	TGCGCCAGCAGCTTCCGCAGCGACTCACACACCGGGGAGCTGTTTTTT
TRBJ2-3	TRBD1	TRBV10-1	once	CASSDWTGRTDTQYF	TGCGCCAGCAGTGACTGGACAGGACGCACAGATACGCAGTATTTT
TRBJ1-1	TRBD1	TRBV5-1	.	CASSLGQGKAFF	TGCGCCAGCAGCCTGGGACAGGGGAAAGCTTTCTTT
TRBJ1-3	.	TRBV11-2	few	CASCDSDRNTIYF	TGTGCCAGCTGCGACAGCGACCGTAACACCATATATTTT
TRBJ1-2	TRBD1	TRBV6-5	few	CASGGQGNGGYTF	TGTGCCAGCGGCGGACAGGGTAATGGTGGCTACACCTTC
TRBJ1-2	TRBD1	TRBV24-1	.	CATSDLVPGGIYGYTF	TGTGCCACCAGTGATTTAGTCCCAGGGGGAATCTATGGCTACACCTTC
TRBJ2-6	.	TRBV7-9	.	CASSPLGSPSGANVLTF	TGTGCCAGCAGCCCATTGGGCAGCCCCTCTGGGGCCAACGTCCTGACTTTC
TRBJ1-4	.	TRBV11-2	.	CASSLVPGINEKLFF	TGTGCCAGCAGCTTAGTACCAGGGATTAATGAAAAACTGTTTTTT
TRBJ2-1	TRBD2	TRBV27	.	CASSSDQLGGNEQFF	TGTGCCAGCAGTTCCGACCAACTGGGAGGGAATGAGCAGTTCTTC
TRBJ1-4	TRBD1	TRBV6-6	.	CASSLGQGIEKLFF	TGTGCCAGCAGTTTAGGACAGGGAATAGAAAAACTGTTTTTT
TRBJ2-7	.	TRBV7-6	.	CASSLGRDYEQYF	TGTGCCAGCAGCTTAGGCAGGGACTACGAGCAGTACTTC
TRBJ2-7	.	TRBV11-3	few	CASSSGASYEQYF	TGTGCCAGCAGCTCAGGGGCCTCCTACGAGCAGTACTTC
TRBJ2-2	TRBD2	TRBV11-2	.	CASSPRLAVNTGELFF	TGTGCCAGCAGCCCCAGACTAGCGGTGAACACCGGGGAGCTGTTTTTT
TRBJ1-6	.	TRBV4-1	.	CASSPSRGGRSPLHF	TGCGCCAGCAGCCCCAGTCGAGGGGGACGGTCACCCCTCCACTTT
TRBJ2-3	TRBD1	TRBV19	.	CASKRGTGERLDTQYF	TGTGCCAGTAAAAGGGGGACAGGGGAGAGACTTGATACGCAGTATTTT
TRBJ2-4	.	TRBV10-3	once	CAISESGQGNIQYF	TGTGCCATCAGTGAGTCGGGGCAGGGAAACATTCAGTACTTC
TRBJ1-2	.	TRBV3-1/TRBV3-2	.	CASSPLGESISYTF	TGTGCCAGCAGCCCTTTGGGCGAAAGCATAAGCTACACCTTC
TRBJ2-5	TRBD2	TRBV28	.	CASSLLSFLAGGEPKETQYF	TGTGCCAGCAGTCTCCTCTCGTTCTTAGCGGGGGGGGAGCCAAAAGAGACCCAGTACTTC
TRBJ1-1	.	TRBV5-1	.	CASSWGGGFTEAFF	TGCGCCAGCAGCTGGGGAGGGGGGTTTACCGAAGCTTTCTTT
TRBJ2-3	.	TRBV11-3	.	CASLNRGSTDTQYF	TGTGCCAGTCTCAATCGGGGGAGCACAGATACGCAGTATTTT
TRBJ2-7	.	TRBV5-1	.	CASSLQGSLGLEQYF	TGCGCCAGCAGCTTGCAGGGTAGCTTAGGGCTCGAGCAGTACTTC
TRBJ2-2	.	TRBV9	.	CASSVAWDWVSGELFF	TGTGCCAGCAGCGTAGCTTGGGACTGGGTCTCCGGGGAGCTGTTTTTT
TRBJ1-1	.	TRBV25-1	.	CASSGGGARNTEAFF	TGTGCCAGCAGTGGAGGAGGAGCTCGGAACACTGAAGCTTTCTTT
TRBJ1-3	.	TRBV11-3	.	CASSIPGYGNTIYF	TGTGCCAGCAGCATCCCGGGGTACGGAAACACCATATATTTT